These 4 T cell receptor beta chains were all obtained from the same sample, sequenced in a study of breast tumors, draining lymph nodes, adjacent tissues (TCRdb year 2016). The lymph node samples were taken from the axillary draining lymph nodes of breast cancer patients. The protocol used for the library was multiplex PCR. Data came from an Illumina HiSeq 2000. TCRdb's own reprocessing of the public reads used fastp at Q25 and MiXCR and kept productive beta chains. Entries are consolidated by CDR3 protein sequence, retaining the most common genes and DNA. Recorded for this sample are about 100,000 distinct CDR3 sequences; approximately 21% of them occurred a single time. The ten largest account for under 1.5% of the sample. Sequencing was done on a sample of axillary lymph node tissue. Source of these receptors: a female donor with breast cancer. Some clones in this sample may be carry-over from other donors' samples.

This clonotype was seen many times. V gene TRBV5-1 combines with J gene TRBJ1-5; perhaps TRBD1 as D (6 bases). There are 16 residues in the CDR3. Trimming shortened V by 4 bases and J by 2 bases, and 16 bases separated the two germline ends. Germline lookup yields CDR1 SGHRS and CDR2 YFSETQ. The chain's CDR3 is CASSPDGGLGNQPQHF. CDR3 DNA: TGCGCCAGCAGCCCGGATGGGGGGCTCGGCAATCAGCCCCAGCATTTT.

V gene TRBV30 combines with J gene TRBJ1-5, with a possible D match to TRBD1 (5 bases). Germline loops: CDR1 GTSNPN, CDR2 SVGIG (reference sequence). This CDR3 is built from 13 residues. V gave up 5 bases and J gave up 5 bases, with 13 bases separating them. CDR3 bases: TGTGCCTGGGGCGCAGGGAGGTATCAGCCCCAGCATTTT. Amino acid sequence: CAWGAGRYQPQHF.

In its sample, this clonotype was seen many times. This chain connects TRBV20-1 to TRBJ2-7; TRBD1 agrees at 8 bases. The CDR3 spans 16 residues. Germline assignment: CDR1 DFQATT and CDR2 SNEGSKA (reference sequence). J was trimmed by 1 base and V by 1 base; bases with no gene match: 9. The CDR3 region is CSARVGSGGRSYEQYF. The DNA for the CDR3 is TGCAGTGCTAGAGTGGGGTCAGGGGGCAGGTCCTACGAGCAGTACTTC.

This clonotype was seen a handful of times. In nucleotides, the CDR3 is TGTGCCAGCTATTCGACAGGGAGAGGGTATAGCAATCAGCCCCAGCATTTT. Translating gives CASYSTGRGYSNQPQHF. The chain is built from TRBV28 and TRBJ1-5; 7 nucleotides line up with TRBD1. Trimming at V came to 8 bases and at J to 0 bases, leaving 13 bases not matched to a gene. The CDR3 length is 17 residues. Germline CDR1 is MDHEN and CDR2 is SYDVKM.